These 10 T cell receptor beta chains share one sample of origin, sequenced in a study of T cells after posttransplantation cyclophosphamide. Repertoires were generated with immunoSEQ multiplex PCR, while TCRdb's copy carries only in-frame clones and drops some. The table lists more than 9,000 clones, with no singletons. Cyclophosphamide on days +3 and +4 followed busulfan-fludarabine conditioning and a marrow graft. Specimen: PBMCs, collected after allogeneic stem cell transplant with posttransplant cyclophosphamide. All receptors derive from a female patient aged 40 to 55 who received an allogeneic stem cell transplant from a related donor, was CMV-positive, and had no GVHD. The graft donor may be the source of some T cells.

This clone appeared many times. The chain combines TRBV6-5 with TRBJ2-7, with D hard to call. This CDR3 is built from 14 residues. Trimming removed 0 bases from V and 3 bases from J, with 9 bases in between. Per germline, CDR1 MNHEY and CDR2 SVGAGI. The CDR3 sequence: CASSYSGAGYEQYF. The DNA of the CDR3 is TGTGCCAGCAGTTACTCGGGCGCAGGCTACGAGCAGTACTTC.

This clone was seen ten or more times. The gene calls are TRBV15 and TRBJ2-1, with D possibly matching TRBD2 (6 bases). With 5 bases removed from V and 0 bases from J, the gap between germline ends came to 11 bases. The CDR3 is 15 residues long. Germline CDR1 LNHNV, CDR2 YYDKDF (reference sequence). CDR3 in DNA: TGTGCCACCAGCCCCCGGGGGTTCTCCTACAATGAGCAGTTCTTC. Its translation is CATSPRGFSYNEQFF.

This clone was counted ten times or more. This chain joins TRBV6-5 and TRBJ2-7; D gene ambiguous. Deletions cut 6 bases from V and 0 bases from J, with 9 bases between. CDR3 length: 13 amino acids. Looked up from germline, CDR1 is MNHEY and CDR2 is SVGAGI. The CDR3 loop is CASSLRISYEQYF. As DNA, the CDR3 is TGTGCCAGCAGCCTCAGGATCTCCTACGAGCAGTACTTC.

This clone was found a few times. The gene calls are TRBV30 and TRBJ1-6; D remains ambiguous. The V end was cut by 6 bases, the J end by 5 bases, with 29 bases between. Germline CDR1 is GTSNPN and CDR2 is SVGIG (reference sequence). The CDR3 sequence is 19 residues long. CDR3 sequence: CACHERSELRGSNNSPLHF. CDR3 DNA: TGTGCCTGTCACGAGAGGAGTGAGTTACGTGGGAGCAATAATTCACCCCTCCACTTT.

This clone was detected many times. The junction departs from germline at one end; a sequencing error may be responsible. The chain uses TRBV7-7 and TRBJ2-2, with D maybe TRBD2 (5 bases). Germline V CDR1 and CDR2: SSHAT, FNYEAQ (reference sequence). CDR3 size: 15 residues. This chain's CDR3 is CASSPTAAGGGELFF. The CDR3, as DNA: TGTGCTAGCAGCCCGACTGCGGCGGGCGGCGGGGAGCTGTTTTTT.

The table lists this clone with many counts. The DNA of the CDR3 is TGCAGCGTTGACTGGCAGGGGGTAAACACCGGGGAGCTGTTTTTT. Amino acid sequence: CSVDWQGVNTGELFF. The rearrangement links TRBV29-1 to TRBJ2-2; 7 bases match TRBD1. Germline CDR1 is SQVTM and CDR2 is ANQGSEA. The V and J ends lost 3 bases and 2 bases, in that order; junction bases with no gene match: 6. The CDR3 extends over 15 amino acids.

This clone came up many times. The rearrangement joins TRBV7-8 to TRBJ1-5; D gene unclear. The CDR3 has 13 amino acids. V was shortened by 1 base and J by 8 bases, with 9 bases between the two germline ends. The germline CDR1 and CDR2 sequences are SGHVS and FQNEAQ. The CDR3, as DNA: TGTGCCAGCAGCTTAGGTGGGCGCGAGCCCCAGCATTTT. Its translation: CASSLGGREPQHF.

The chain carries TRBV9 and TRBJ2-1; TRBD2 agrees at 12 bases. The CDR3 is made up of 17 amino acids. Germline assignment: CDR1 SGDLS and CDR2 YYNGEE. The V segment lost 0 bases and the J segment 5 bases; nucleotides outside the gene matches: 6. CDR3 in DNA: TGTGCCAGCAGCGTAGCAACTGGACTAGCGGGACACAATGAGCAGTTCTTC. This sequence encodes CASSVATGLAGHNEQFF.

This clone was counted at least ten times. The CDR3, as DNA: TGCAGCGTAGGACAGGGCTCTAGCACAGATACGCAGTATTTT. It is translated as CSVGQGSSTDTQYF. V and J are TRBV29-1 and TRBJ2-3; 8 nucleotides line up with TRBD1. Per germline, CDR1 SQVTM and CDR2 ANQGSEA. J gave up 0 bases and V 6 bases, and 5 bases lay outside the gene matches. This CDR3 contains 14 residues.

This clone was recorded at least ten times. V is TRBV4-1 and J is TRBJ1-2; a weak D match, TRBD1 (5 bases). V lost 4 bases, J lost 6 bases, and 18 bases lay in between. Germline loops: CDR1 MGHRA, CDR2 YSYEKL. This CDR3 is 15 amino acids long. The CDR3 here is CASSPERRQLNGYTF. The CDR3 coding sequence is TGCGCCAGCAGCCCAGAGAGGCGACAGTTAAATGGCTACACCTTC.